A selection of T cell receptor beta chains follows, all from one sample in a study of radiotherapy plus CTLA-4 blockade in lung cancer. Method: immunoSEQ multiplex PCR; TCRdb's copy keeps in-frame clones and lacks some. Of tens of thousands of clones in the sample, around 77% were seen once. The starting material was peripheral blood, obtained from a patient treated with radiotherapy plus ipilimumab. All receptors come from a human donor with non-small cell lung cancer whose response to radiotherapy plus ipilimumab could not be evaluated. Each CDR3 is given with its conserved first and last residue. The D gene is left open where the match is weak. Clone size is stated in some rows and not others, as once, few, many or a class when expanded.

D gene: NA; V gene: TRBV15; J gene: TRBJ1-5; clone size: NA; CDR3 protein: CATSRGWGEGNQPQHF; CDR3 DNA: TGTGCCACCAGCAGAGGGTGGGGAGAAGGCAATCAGCCCCAGCATTTT
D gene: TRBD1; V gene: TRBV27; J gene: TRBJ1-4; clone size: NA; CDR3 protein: CASGRQGARNEKLFF; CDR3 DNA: TGTGCCAGCGGACGACAGGGGGCAAGGAATGAAAAACTGTTTTTT
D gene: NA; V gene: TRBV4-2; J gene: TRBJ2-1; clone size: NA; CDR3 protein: CASSQVLSHTGNEQFF; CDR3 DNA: TGTGCCAGCAGCCAAGTACTTTCCCACACGGGGAATGAGCAGTTCTTC
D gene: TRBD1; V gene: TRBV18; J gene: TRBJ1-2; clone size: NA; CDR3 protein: CASSRQTGETYGYTF; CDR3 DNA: TGTGCCAGCTCACGTCAAACAGGGGAAACCTATGGCTACACCTTC
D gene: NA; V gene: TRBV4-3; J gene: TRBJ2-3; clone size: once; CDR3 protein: CASSQDQEKGTDTQYF; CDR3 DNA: TGCGCCAGCAGCCAAGACCAGGAAAAGGGCACAGATACGCAGTATTTT
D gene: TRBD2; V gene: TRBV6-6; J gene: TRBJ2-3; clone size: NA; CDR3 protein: CASSLGTSGTDTQYF; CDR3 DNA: TGTGCCAGCTCGCTCGGGACTAGCGGCACAGATACGCAGTATTTT
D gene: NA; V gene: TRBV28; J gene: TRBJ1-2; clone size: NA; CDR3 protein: CASSLSGYGYTF; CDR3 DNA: TGTGCCAGCAGTTTATCAGGGTACGGCTACACCTTC
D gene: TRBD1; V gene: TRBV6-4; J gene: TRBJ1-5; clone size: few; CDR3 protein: CASTPDRRSNQPQHF; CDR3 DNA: TGTGCCAGCACCCCGGACAGGAGAAGCAATCAGCCCCAGCATTTT
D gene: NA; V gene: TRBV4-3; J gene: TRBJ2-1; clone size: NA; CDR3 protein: CASSSGFFSYNEQFF; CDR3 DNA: TGCGCCAGCAGCTCAGGGTTTTTCTCCTACAATGAGCAGTTCTTC
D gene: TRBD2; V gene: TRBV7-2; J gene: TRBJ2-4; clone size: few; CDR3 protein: CASSFYGTSGSQAKNIQYF; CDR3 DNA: TGTGCCAGCAGCTTTTATGGGACTAGCGGGAGTCAGGCCAAAAACATTCAGTACTTC
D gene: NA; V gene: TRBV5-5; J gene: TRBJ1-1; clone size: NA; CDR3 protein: CASSLAVLYTEAFF; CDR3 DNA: TGTGCCAGCAGCTTGGCCGTTTTGTACACTGAAGCTTTCTTT
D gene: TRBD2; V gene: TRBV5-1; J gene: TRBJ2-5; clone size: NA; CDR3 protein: CASSSGGPETQYF; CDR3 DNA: TGCGCCAGCAGCTCGGGGGGGCCAGAGACCCAGTACTTC
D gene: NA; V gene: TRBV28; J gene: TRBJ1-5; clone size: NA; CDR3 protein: CASRGPTGLSNQPQHF; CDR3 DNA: TGTGCCAGCCGGGGTCCAACAGGGTTGAGCAATCAGCCCCAGCATTTT
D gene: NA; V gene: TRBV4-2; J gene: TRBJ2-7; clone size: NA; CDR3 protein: CASSQRRGGIYEQYF; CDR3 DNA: TGTGCCAGCAGCCAACGGAGGGGGGGAATCTACGAGCAGTACTTC
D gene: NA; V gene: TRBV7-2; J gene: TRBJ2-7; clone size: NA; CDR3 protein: CASSLQGRSSYEQYF; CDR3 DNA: TGTGCCAGCAGCTTACAAGGGAGGAGCTCCTACGAGCAGTACTTC
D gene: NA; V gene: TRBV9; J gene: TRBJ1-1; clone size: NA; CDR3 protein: CASSVARGYDTEAFF; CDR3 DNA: TGTGCCAGCAGCGTGGCCAGGGGATATGACACTGAAGCTTTCTTT
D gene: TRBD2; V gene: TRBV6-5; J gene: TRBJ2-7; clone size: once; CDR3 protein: CASRTSGGAYEQYF; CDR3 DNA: TGTGCCAGCAGAACTAGCGGGGGGGCTTACGAGCAGTACTTC
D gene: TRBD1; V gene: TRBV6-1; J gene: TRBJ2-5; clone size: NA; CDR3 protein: CASTRGQGRETQYF; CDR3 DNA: TGTGCCAGCACCCGAGGACAGGGGAGGGAGACCCAGTACTTC
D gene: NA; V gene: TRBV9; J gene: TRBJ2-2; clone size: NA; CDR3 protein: CASRRGGDTGELFF; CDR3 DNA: TGTGCCAGCAGAAGAGGGGGGGACACCGGGGAGCTGTTTTTT
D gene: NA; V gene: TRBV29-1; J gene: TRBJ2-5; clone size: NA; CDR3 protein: CSVDGGARMSTQYF; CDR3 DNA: TGCAGCGTTGACGGCGGGGCGCGAATGTCGACCCAGTACTTC
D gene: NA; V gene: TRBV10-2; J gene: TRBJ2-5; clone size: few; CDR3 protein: CASRDLAAGVEETQYF; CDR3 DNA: TGCGCCAGCAGGGATCTAGCGGCAGGGGTGGAAGAGACCCAGTACTTC
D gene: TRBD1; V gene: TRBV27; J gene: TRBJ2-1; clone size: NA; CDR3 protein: CASSSRDRHEQFF; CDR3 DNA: TGTGCCAGCAGTTCTAGGGACAGACATGAGCAGTTCTTC
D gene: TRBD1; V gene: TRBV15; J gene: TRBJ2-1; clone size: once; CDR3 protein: CATSSGQGNEQFF; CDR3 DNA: TGTGCCACCAGCAGCGGACAGGGCAATGAGCAGTTCTTC
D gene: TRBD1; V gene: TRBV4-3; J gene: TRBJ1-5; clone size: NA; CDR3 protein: CASSQDLRQGHQPQHF; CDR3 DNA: TGCGCCAGCAGCCAAGATTTAAGACAGGGACATCAGCCCCAGCATTTT
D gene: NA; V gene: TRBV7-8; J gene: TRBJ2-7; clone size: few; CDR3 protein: CASRLTTGISDGEQYF; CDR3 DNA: TGTGCCAGCAGGTTAACTACCGGGATCTCAGATGGGGAGCAGTACTTC
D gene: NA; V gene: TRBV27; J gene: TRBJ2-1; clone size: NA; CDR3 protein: CASSPNRYNEQFF; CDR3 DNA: TGTGCCAGCAGTCCCAACAGATACAATGAGCAGTTCTTC
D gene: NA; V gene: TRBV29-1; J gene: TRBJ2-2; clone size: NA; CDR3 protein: CSVEVGVQSGELFF; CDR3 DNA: TGCAGCGTTGAAGTAGGCGTACAGTCCGGGGAGCTGTTTTTT
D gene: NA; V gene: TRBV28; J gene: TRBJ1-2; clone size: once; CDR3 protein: CASSSSGAGYTF; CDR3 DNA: TGTGCCAGCAGCTCCTCAGGGGCTGGCTACACCTTC
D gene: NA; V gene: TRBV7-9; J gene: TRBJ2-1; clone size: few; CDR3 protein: CASSSQNNEQFF; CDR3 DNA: TGTGCCAGCAGCTCTCAGAACAATGAGCAGTTCTTC
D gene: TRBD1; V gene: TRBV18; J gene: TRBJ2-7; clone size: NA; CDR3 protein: CASSPPGDRVSEQYF; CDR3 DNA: TGTGCCAGCTCACCGCCGGGGGACAGGGTTTCCGAGCAGTACTTC
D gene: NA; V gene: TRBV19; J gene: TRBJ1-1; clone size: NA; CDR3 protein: CASGRQVFTEAFF; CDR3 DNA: TGTGCCAGTGGACGACAGGTCTTCACTGAAGCTTTCTTT
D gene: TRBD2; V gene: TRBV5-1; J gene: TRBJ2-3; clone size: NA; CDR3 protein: CASSPLLAGGPYTQYF; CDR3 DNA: TGCGCCAGCAGCCCTCTACTAGCGGGGGGGCCGTATACGCAGTATTTT
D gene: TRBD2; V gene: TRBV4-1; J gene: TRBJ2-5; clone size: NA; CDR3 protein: CASSQDWEGTQYF; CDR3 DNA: TGCGCCAGCAGCCAAGATTGGGAGGGTACCCAGTACTTC
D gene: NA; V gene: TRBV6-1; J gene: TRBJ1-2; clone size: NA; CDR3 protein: CALKGVFNGYTF; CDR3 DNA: TGTGCCCTAAAGGGAGTCTTCAATGGCTACACCTTC
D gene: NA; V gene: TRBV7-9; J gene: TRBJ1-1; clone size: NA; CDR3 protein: CASLSAAVNTEAFF; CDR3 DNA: TGTGCCAGCCTCTCAGCGGCGGTGAACACTGAAGCTTTCTTT